The TCR beta chain described here comes from a study of blood T cell repertoires in COVID-19. Study information: The study drew acute and convalescent COVID-19 samples from the United States, Italy and Spain. Sources were T cells, B-cell-depleted T cells, or PBMCs; the material itself was cDNA or gDNA.

Participants came from fewer than 25 US areas, aged roughly 18 to 89 years. Categorization into cohorts depended on clinical history that participants reported. The CDR3 covers 15 residues. The germline gives CDR1 SNHLY, CDR2 FYNNEI. V gave up 2 bases and J gave up 5 bases; unmatched junction bases: 4. Produced via immunoSEQ multiplex PCR; TCRdb's table is partial and in-frame only. The table records hundreds of thousands of clones, approximately 84% of them present only once. Specimen: PBMCs or T cells enriched from blood (not recorded which). The chain combines TRBV2 with TRBJ2-1; 9 nucleotides align to TRBD2. This receptor was identified in a woman between 40 and 55 years old with acute COVID-19. The CDR3 reads CASSEQLAGNNEQFF. The CDR3 coding sequence is TGTGCCAGCAGTGAACAACTAGCGGGTAACAATGAGCAGTTCTTC.